The 27 T cell receptor beta chains given below trace back to one sample, sequenced in a study of T-cell reconstitution after alpha-beta-depleted transplantation in children. During its preparation, the TCRbeta library received unique molecular identifiers. TCRdb recomputed calls from the PCR reads with MiXCR, one row per CDR3 protein. Counted here are just under 250,000 distinct CDR3 sequences, about 25% occurring once; the ten biggest clones make up roughly 2.6%. This specimen consisted of PBMCs, obtained before TCRalphabeta/CD19-depleted stem cell transplant. Source of these receptors: a girl aged 2 to 10 with Fanconi anemia, due to receive a stem cell transplant.

The V call is TRBV9, the J call TRBJ2-2; 11 bases are shared with TRBD2. V shed 0 bases and J 4 bases; nucleotides not matched to a gene: 8. Germline lookup yields CDR1 SGDLS and CDR2 YYNGEE. This CDR3 is 18 amino acids long. The CDR3 DNA follows: TGTGCCAGCAGCGTAGCCCGTAGCGGGAGGGCCTTCACCGGGGAGCTGTTTTTT. It encodes CASSVARSGRAFTGELFF.

This clonotype has more than one count but fewer than ten. This chain connects TRBV7-3 to TRBJ2-1; TRBD2 matches at 8 bases. V shed 1 base, J shed 4 bases, and the junction held 3 bases outside the gene matches. Germline-derived CDR1 and CDR2 are SGHTA and FQGTGA. The CDR3 loop spans 15 amino acids. The CDR3 nucleotides read TGTGCCAGCAGCTTAAGGGTAGCGGGGTACAATGAGCAGTTCTTC. It specifies CASSLRVAGYNEQFF.

The chain joins TRBV15 to TRBJ1-4; TRBD1 aligns across 8 bases. The CDR3 consists of 16 residues. The V segment lost 3 bases and the J segment 4 bases; nucleotides outside the gene matches: 7. Germline V gene data show CDR1 as LNHNV and CDR2 as YYDKDF (reference sequence). CDR3 loop: CATSRLGTGRNEKLFF. In nucleotides, the CDR3 is TGTGCCACCAGCAGGCTGGGGACAGGCCGTAATGAAAAACTGTTTTTT.

The chain recombines TRBV30 with TRBJ2-7; the match to TRBD2 covers 9 bases. V shed 3 bases, J shed 2 bases, and the junction held 14 bases outside the gene matches. The germline V gene has CDR1 GTSNPN and CDR2 SVGIG (reference sequence). The CDR3 contains 17 residues. The CDR3 coding sequence is TGTGCCTGGAGCTGGCCTAGCGGGACCCTAGCCCCCTACGAGCAGTACTTC. Protein: CAWSWPSGTLAPYEQYF. The full variable domain, its missing parts supplied by reference TRBV30 and TRBJ2-7, is SQTIHQWPATLVQPVGSPLSLECTVEGTSNPNLYWYRQAAGRGLQLLFYSVGIGQISSEVPQNLSASRPQDRQFILSSKKLLLSDSGFYLCAWSWPSGTLAPYEQYFGPGTRLTVT.

This rearrangement joins TRBV15 to TRBJ2-5; D ambiguous. Trimming took 1 base from V and 1 from J, leaving 7 bases between them. CDR3 size: 14 residues. Germline V lookup: CDR1 LNHNV, CDR2 YYDKDF (reference sequence). For the CDR3, the DNA is TGTGCCACCAGCAGAGTGAGGAGCCAAGAGACCCAGTACTTC. Its protein is CATSRVRSQETQYF.

This clonotype was seen only a few times. The V call is TRBV29-1, the J call TRBJ2-3; D not resolved. V was trimmed by 5 bases and J by 0 bases, leaving 12 bases between them. The CDR3 is made up of 14 amino acids. Germline loops: CDR1 SQVTM, CDR2 ANQGSEA. The CDR3 protein is CSVCRSPSTDTQYF. The CDR3 bases are TGCAGCGTTTGCAGGTCTCCTAGCACAGATACGCAGTATTTT.

This clonotype occurred many times. The chain employs TRBV6-1 and TRBJ2-7; D remains ambiguous. Germline V gives CDR1 MNHNS, CDR2 SASEGT. The length of the CDR3 is 12 residues. V lost 0 bases, J lost 8 bases, and 8 bases lay in between. The CDR3 region is CASSEAVFKQYF. CDR3 coding DNA: TGTGCCAGCAGTGAAGCGGTGTTTAAGCAGTACTTC.

This clonotype has more than one count but fewer than ten. The genes are TRBV5-1 and TRBJ1-4, with D hard to call. Germline lookup yields CDR1 SGHRS and CDR2 YFSETQ. The CDR3 is made up of 13 amino acids. Trimming left V 4 bases short and J 3 bases short, with 7 bases between. The CDR3 sequence is CASSRTANEKLFF. In nucleotides, the CDR3 is TGCGCCAGCAGCCGAACAGCTAATGAAAAACTGTTTTTT. Together with reference TRBV5-1 and TRBJ1-4, the CDR3 gives the full variable domain: KAGVTQTPRYLIKTRGQQVTLSCSPISGHRSVSWYQQTPGQGLQFLFEYFSETQRNKGNFPGRFSGRQFSNSRSEMNVSTLELGDSALYLCASSRTANEKLFFGSGTQLSVL.

This clonotype was counted between two and nine times. The rearrangement uses TRBV6-2 or TRBV6-3 and TRBJ2-1, with 11 nucleotides matching TRBD1. The CDR3 contains 15 residues. J gave up 4 bases and V 4 bases, and 3 bases lay outside the gene matches. CDR1 is MNHEY, CDR2 SVGEGT, per germline. CDR3 DNA sequence: TGTGCCAGCAGTTTGGGACAGGGGGGTTACAATGAGCAGTTCTTC. It encodes CASSLGQGGYNEQFF.

The sample holds many counts of this clonotype. The chain carries TRBV20-1 and TRBJ2-7; D uncertain. CDR1 and CDR2 (germline): DFQATT, SNEGSKA (reference sequence). V dropped 0 bases and J dropped 0 bases, with 6 bases sitting between them. The CDR3 contains 13 residues. The CDR3 DNA follows: TGCAGTGCTAGAGAGGGCTTCTCCTACGAGCAGTACTTC. This translates into CSAREGFSYEQYF.

This clonotype came up many times. This chain uses TRBV29-1 with TRBJ2-1; 8 nucleotides match TRBD2. The CDR3 contains 16 residues. The V gene's germline CDR1 is SQVTM and CDR2 ANQGSEA. With V trimmed by 7 bases and J by 0 bases, 11 bases remained unmatched. The CDR3 DNA is TGCAGCGGTGAGCGACTAGCGCTGAGCTCCTACAATGAGCAGTTCTTC. Encoded protein: CSGERLALSSYNEQFF.

The V call is TRBV20-1, the J call TRBJ2-1; possible D gene TRBD2, 6 bases. Looked up from germline, CDR1 is DFQATT and CDR2 is SNEGSKA (reference sequence). The CDR3 extends over 15 amino acids. V lost 3 bases to trimming and J lost 3 bases, with 15 bases between them. CDR3 sequence: CSAREGRSLYNEQFF. As DNA, the CDR3 is TGCAGTGCTAGGGAGGGGAGGTCGCTCTACAATGAGCAGTTCTTC.

The chain combines TRBV25-1 with TRBJ2-7; a weak D match, TRBD1 (5 bases). Germline assignment: CDR1 MGHDK and CDR2 SYGVNS. There are 13 residues in the CDR3. V gave up 6 bases and J gave up 4 bases, with 13 bases separating them. CDR3 loop: CASRGAGSYEQYF. The CDR3 DNA follows: TGTGCCAGCAGAGGGGCAGGAAGTTACGAGCAGTACTTC.

This clonotype appeared many times. The V call is TRBV28, the J call TRBJ2-5; weak D call: TRBD1 (6 bases). V lost 3 bases, J lost 0 bases, and 11 bases lay in between. Germline lookup yields CDR1 MDHEN and CDR2 SYDVKM. CDR3 size: 15 residues. The CDR3 loop is CASSFGRGYQETQYF. DNA for the CDR3: TGTGCCAGCAGTTTTGGCAGGGGCTACCAAGAGACCCAGTACTTC. Complete variable domain (other parts from reference TRBV28 and TRBJ2-5): DVKVTQSSRYLVKRTGEKVFLECVQDMDHENMFWYRQDPGLGLRLIYFSYDVKMKEKGDIPEGYSVSREKKERFSLILESASTNQTSMYLCASSFGRGYQETQYFGPGTRLLVL.

The chain has TRBV7-9 and TRBJ2-5; the D gene could be TRBD1 or TRBD2 (6 bases each). The CDR3 covers 17 residues. Germline CDR1 SEHNR, CDR2 FQNEAQ (reference sequence). Trimming took off 0 bases at V and 4 bases at J, with 18 bases between the two ends. CDR3 coding DNA: TGTGCCAGCAGCTTAGCGAGGTGGAAAGGGGGAGGAGAGACCCAGTACTTC. Translated, it gives CASSLARWKGGGETQYF. Based on the CDR3 plus reference TRBV7-9 and TRBJ2-5, the full variable domain is DTGVSQNPRHKITKRGQNVTFRCDPISEHNRLYWYRQTLGQGPEFLTYFQNEAQLEKSRLLSDRFSAERPKGSFSTLEIQRTEQGDSAMYLCASSLARWKGGGETQYFGPGTRLLVL.

The gene calls are TRBV20-1 and TRBJ2-7; D possibly corresponds to TRBD2 (6 bases). The CDR3 has 13 residues. V shed 5 bases and J shed 1 base, with 12 bases lying between them. Germline loops: CDR1 DFQATT, CDR2 SNEGSKA (reference sequence). The CDR3 sequence is CSAQGAGSYEQYF. The CDR3 region has the DNA TGCAGTGCTCAGGGCGCGGGGTCCTACGAGCAGTACTTC.

The chain employs TRBV2 and TRBJ2-7, with D perhaps being TRBD1 or TRBD2 (5 bases each). Per germline, CDR1 SNHLY and CDR2 FYNNEI. CDR3 length equals 15 residues. V shed 0 bases and J shed 3 bases, with 12 bases lying between them. CDR3 coding DNA: TGTGCCAGCAGTGAAGCTCGGGACCGCGGCTACGAGCAGTACTTC. Translating it yields CASSEARDRGYEQYF.

The chain joins TRBV2 to TRBJ2-1; 10 nucleotides agree with TRBD2. With 5 bases clipped from V and 3 bases from J, the junction kept 4 bases outside the gene matches. The V gene's germline CDR1 is SNHLY and CDR2 FYNNEI. The CDR3 totals 15 residues. The CDR3 protein is CASSPIAGGYNEQFF. CDR3 in DNA: TGTGCCAGCAGTCCGATAGCGGGGGGCTACAATGAGCAGTTCTTC.

This chain links TRBV7-2 with TRBJ2-7; no definite D call. Germline V lookup: CDR1 SGHTA, CDR2 FQGNSA. V was cut by 5 bases and J by 3 bases, with 17 bases left in between. This CDR3 is built from 15 residues. The CDR3 nucleotides read TGTGCCAGCAGCCCCGAGCTACAGCACAACTACGAGCAGTACTTC. Translating gives CASSPELQHNYEQYF.

The rearrangement links TRBV7-2 to TRBJ2-1; D is unclear. The CDR3 has 15 amino acids. V was clipped by 2 bases and J by 3 bases, with 11 bases between them. The germline V gene has CDR1 SGHTA and CDR2 FQGNSA. This CDR3 is CASSLSTVNYNEQFF. The CDR3 nucleotides read TGTGCCAGCAGCTTATCGACGGTTAACTACAATGAGCAGTTCTTC.

This clonotype was detected ten times or more. The genes are TRBV20-1 and TRBJ2-3, with TRBD1 matching 8 bases. CDR1 DFQATT and CDR2 SNEGSKA come from the germline V gene (reference sequence). This CDR3 is built from 14 residues. V lost 3 bases to trimming and J lost 2 bases; unmatched junction nucleotides: 4. The CDR3 loop is CSARTGVPTDTQYF. Written as DNA, the CDR3 is TGCAGTGCTAGGACAGGGGTGCCCACAGATACGCAGTATTTT.

V is TRBV4-2 and J is TRBJ2-5, with 8 nucleotides matching TRBD2. This CDR3 has 15 amino acids. Germline CDR1 is LGHNA and CDR2 is YNFKEQ. V lost 2 bases and J lost 5; bases outside the gene matches: 7. The CDR3 DNA sequence: TGTGCCAGCAGCCAATTCAGCGGGAGTGATGAGACCCAGTACTTC. As protein: CASSQFSGSDETQYF.

A single count supports this clonotype. The CDR3 reads CSARGGTNYNEQFF. The DNA of the CDR3 is TGCAGTGCTAGAGGTGGGACTAACTACAATGAGCAGTTCTTC. The chain has TRBV20-1 and TRBJ2-1, with 7 bases lining up with TRBD2. Germline V gene lookup returns CDR1 DFQATT and CDR2 SNEGSKA (reference sequence). The V gene end was trimmed by 1 base and the J gene end by 3 bases; junction bases not matched to a gene: 3. This CDR3 is built from 14 residues.

This clonotype was seen repeatedly, ten times or more. This chain connects TRBV7-9 to TRBJ1-1, with a weak D call TRBD1 (6 bases). V was shortened by 3 bases and J by 3 bases, with 11 bases between the two germline ends. Looked up from germline, CDR1 is SEHNR and CDR2 is FQNEAQ (reference sequence). This CDR3 is 14 amino acids long. The CDR3 loop is CASSFTGAYTEAFF. The CDR3 coding sequence is TGTGCCAGCAGCTTTACGGGGGCATACACTGAAGCTTTCTTT. Combining the CDR3 with reference TRBV7-9 and TRBJ1-1 gives the whole variable domain DTGVSQNPRHKITKRGQNVTFRCDPISEHNRLYWYRQTLGQGPEFLTYFQNEAQLEKSRLLSDRFSAERPKGSFSTLEIQRTEQGDSAMYLCASSFTGAYTEAFFGQGTRLTVV.

In its sample, this clonotype was seen many times. The rearrangement links TRBV29-1 to TRBJ1-4, with D possibly matching TRBD1 (6 bases). Trimming stripped 0 bases from V and 4 bases from J, with 9 bases between. The CDR3 sequence is 14 residues long. Germline assignment: CDR1 SQVTM and CDR2 ANQGSEA. The DNA of the CDR3 is TGCAGCGTTGAAGATCGAGGGGGTAATGAAAAACTGTTTTTT. Amino acids: CSVEDRGGNEKLFF.

This clonotype came up once. J is TRBJ2-3 and V is TRBV28, with D tentatively TRBD2 (5 bases). With 3 bases removed from V and 1 base from J, the gap between germline ends came to 14 bases. The germline CDR1 and CDR2 sequences are MDHEN and SYDVKM. The CDR3 length is 16 residues. The CDR3: CASSFRSAGGTDTQYF. In DNA, the CDR3 is TGTGCCAGCAGTTTCCGGTCGGCCGGGGGCACAGATACGCAGTATTTT.

The J gene is TRBJ2-6, the V gene TRBV29-1; 7 bases are shared with TRBD1. V dropped 7 bases and J dropped 0; count of bases not matched to a gene: 3. Germline CDR1 reads SQVTM; CDR2 reads ANQGSEA. This CDR3 has 14 residues. The CDR3 nucleotides are TGCAGCGCTACAGGGGTCTCTGGGGCCAACGTCCTGACTTTC. The encoded protein is CSATGVSGANVLTF.